The TCR beta chain described here comes from a study of blood T cells in healthy people across ages. The CDR3 loop spans 12 amino acids. The V gene lost 0 bases and the J gene lost 7 bases, with 4 bases spanning the gap. The germline gives CDR1 MGHDK, CDR2 SYGVNS. This clonotype came up many times. A second PCR, run for about 7 to 11 cycles, used a sample-barcoded 5' primer plus a J-beta primer mix. TCRdb re-called the 5' RACE reads with MiXCR, one entry per CDR3 protein. The sample holds roughly 410,000 distinct CDR3 sequences, approximately 51% seen once. The source material was blood. This TCR came from a man in his fifties or sixties in good health. This chain uses TRBV25-1 with TRBJ1-5; D unclear. The DNA of the CDR3 is TGTGCCAGCAGTGAATACGGACAGCCCCAGCATTTT. Amino acid sequence: CASSEYGQPQHF.